The 23 T cell receptor beta chains in this list originate from one sample, sequenced in a study of spatial heterogeneity in lung cancer. MiXCR was run by TCRdb on the 5' RACE reads, yielding one entry per CDR3 protein. This sample has approximately 40,000 distinct CDR3 sequences, with roughly 5.2% found just once. Sample time point: sample taken at primary tumor resection. Sequenced here: PBMCs, sampled at surgery. The receptors originated from a female donor with early-stage non-small cell lung cancer.

This clonotype has at least ten counts. The genes are TRBV12-3 or TRBV12-4 and TRBJ2-5; D assignment may be TRBD1 or TRBD2 (5 bases each). The CDR3 totals 13 residues. Trimming cost V 2 bases and J 3 bases, with 7 bases left between them. The CDR3 reads CASSLWGKETQYF. The CDR3 region has the DNA TGTGCCAGCAGTTTATGGGGGAAAGAGACCCAGTACTTC.

This clonotype was recorded a few times. The rearrangement links TRBV7-9 to TRBJ2-7, with unresolved D. Germline V lookup: CDR1 SEHNR, CDR2 FQNEAQ (reference sequence). This CDR3 has 15 residues. V lost 2 bases to trimming and J lost 2 bases, with 13 bases between them. The CDR3 nucleotides are TGTGCCAGCAGCTTATCGGGCCGGGCGCCCTACGAGCAGTACTTC. It codes for CASSLSGRAPYEQYF.

This clonotype was found a few times. The CDR3 coding sequence is TGTGCCTGGAGCCTGAATGAGGGCTACTATGGCTACACCTTC. Translated: CAWSLNEGYYGYTF. The gene calls are TRBV30 and TRBJ1-2; no definite D call. In germline, CDR1 is GTSNPN, CDR2 SVGIG (reference sequence). V dropped 3 bases and J dropped 3 bases, with 14 bases sitting between them. The CDR3 is made up of 14 amino acids.

This clonotype was detected ten times or more. The V and J genes are TRBV29-1 and TRBJ2-5; no clear D. Trimming took off 5 bases at V and 5 bases at J, with 9 bases between the two ends. The CDR3 length is 11 residues. Germline-derived CDR1 and CDR2 are SQVTM and ANQGSEA. CDR3 bases: TGCAGCGTTTGGGGTAGGGAGACCCAGTACTTC. This sequence encodes CSVWGRETQYF.

This clonotype was seen many times. This chain links TRBV5-5 with TRBJ2-7; D not certain. The CDR3 totals 13 residues. From germline, CDR1 is SGHKS and CDR2 YYEKEE (reference sequence). Trimming left V 6 bases short and J 4 bases short, with 14 bases between. The CDR3 DNA reads TGTGCCAGCACCCCCGCCCTCGGTTACGAGCAGTACTTC. This gives the protein CASTPALGYEQYF.

This clonotype counts as medium-sized. The CDR3 nucleotides read TGTGCCAGCAGTTTAGGGGGCCATGGCTACACCTTC. Translated: CASSLGGHGYTF. The gene calls are TRBV27 and TRBJ1-2; a weak D match, TRBD1 (6 bases). From germline, CDR1 is MNHEY and CDR2 SMNVEV (reference sequence). Trimming cost V 2 bases and J 6 bases, with 7 bases left between them. This CDR3 is 12 amino acids long.

This clonotype has more than one count but fewer than ten. The rearrangement links TRBV19 to TRBJ2-2; D is unclear. CDR3 length equals 13 residues. Germline V lookup: CDR1 LNHDA, CDR2 SQIVND (reference sequence). Trimming removed 0 bases at V and 5 bases at J, with 4 bases between. The CDR3 is CASSIDLTGELFF. The CDR3 DNA follows: TGTGCCAGTAGTATAGACCTAACCGGGGAGCTGTTTTTT.

The sample holds many counts of this clonotype. V usage is TRBV3-1 and J usage is TRBJ2-1, with D tentatively TRBD2 (5 bases). The V and J ends lost 1 base and 2 bases respectively, with 9 bases between them. CDR3 length: 15 residues. Germline CDR1 LGHDT, CDR2 YNNKEL (reference sequence). The CDR3 nucleotides are TGTGCCAGCAGCCAAGCTAGCACCGCCTACAATGAGCAGTTCTTC. Translating gives CASSQASTAYNEQFF.

The chain joins TRBV6-5 to TRBJ2-7; the D gene is possibly TRBD2 (7 bases). The germline V gene encodes CDR1 MNHEY and CDR2 SVGAGI. There are 15 residues in the CDR3. The V and J ends lost 2 bases and 4 bases respectively, with 15 bases between them. CDR3 loop: CASSYMGGAGYEQYF. The CDR3 coding sequence is TGTGCCAGCAGTTACATGGGGGGGGCCGGGTACGAGCAGTACTTC.

At least ten counts were recorded for this clonotype. The chain couples TRBV20-1 to TRBJ1-4, with D perhaps matching TRBD1 (6 bases). V lost 3 bases and J 5 bases, leaving 13 bases between the germline ends. The CDR3 spans 14 residues. Germline CDR1 is DFQATT and CDR2 is SNEGSKA (reference sequence). The CDR3 region is CSARPRGANEKLFF. The CDR3 coding sequence is TGCAGTGCTAGGCCCCGGGGGGCGAATGAAAAACTGTTTTTT.

This clonotype was found many times. This rearrangement joins TRBV6-6 to TRBJ2-3, with a possible D match to TRBD2 (6 bases). Germline values: CDR1 MNHNY, CDR2 SVGAGI (reference sequence). V was trimmed by 2 bases and J by 5 bases, leaving 8 bases between them. The CDR3 totals 13 residues. CDR3 bases: TGTGCCAGCAGTTACCTGGAGGGAGATACGCAGTATTTT. It specifies CASSYLEGDTQYF.

This clonotype appeared many times. This chain links TRBV28 with TRBJ1-5, with TRBD1 matching over 9 bases. Per germline, CDR1 MDHEN and CDR2 SYDVKM. The CDR3 has 17 amino acids. The ends lost 6 bases at V and 0 bases at J; junction bases unmatched: 9. The CDR3: CASRDRDRAYSNQPQHF. In DNA form, the CDR3 reads TGTGCCAGCAGAGACCGGGACAGGGCCTATAGCAATCAGCCCCAGCATTTT.

This clonotype was detected only a few times. The chain recombines TRBV7-2 with TRBJ2-3, with D hard to call. The V end lost 1 base, the J end lost 8 bases, and 16 bases lay between the germline ends. Germline loops: CDR1 SGHTA, CDR2 FQGNSA. The CDR3 covers 15 residues. CDR3 region: CASSLGSAMAGTQYF. The CDR3 bases are TGTGCCAGCAGCTTAGGGAGCGCCATGGCCGGTACGCAGTATTTT.

This clonotype was recorded many times. J is TRBJ2-3 and V is TRBV6-1, with D possibly matching TRBD1 (5 bases). V gave up 5 bases and J gave up 3 bases, with 9 bases separating them. CDR3 size: 13 residues. Germline values: CDR1 MNHNS, CDR2 SASEGT. The CDR3 sequence: CASSRRDTDTQYF. As DNA, the CDR3 is TGTGCCAGCAGTCGCAGGGATACAGATACGCAGTATTTT.

This chain uses TRBV5-6 with TRBJ2-7; 9 positions agree with TRBD2. The CDR3 length is 15 residues. V lost 6 bases to trimming and J lost 1 base; unmatched junction nucleotides: 8. CDR1 and CDR2 from the germline V gene are SGHDT and YYEEEE. The CDR3 reads CASNPRTSVSYEQYF. CDR3 coding DNA: TGTGCCAGCAACCCAAGGACTAGCGTGTCCTACGAGCAGTACTTC.

This clonotype came up many times. This chain uses TRBV5-5 with TRBJ2-7; maybe TRBD1 (5 bases). V lost 6 bases to trimming and J lost 0 bases, with 13 bases between them. This CDR3 region has 14 residues. Germline assignment: CDR1 SGHKS and CDR2 YYEKEE (reference sequence). The CDR3 region has the DNA TGTGCCAGCACCCAGACAGCGAGCTCCTACGAGCAGTACTTC. Translated, it gives CASTQTASSYEQYF.

In this sample, this clonotype turned up many times. V gene TRBV5-4 combines with J gene TRBJ2-3; a possible D gene is TRBD1 (6 bases). This CDR3 is 13 amino acids long. Germline V gene lookup returns CDR1 SGHNT and CDR2 YYREEE (reference sequence). The V gene lost 4 bases and the J gene lost 6 bases, with 12 bases spanning the gap. Here the CDR3 reads CASSGSRGDTQYF. CDR3 DNA: TGTGCCAGCAGCGGATCGAGGGGGGATACGCAGTATTTT. The variable domain in full, completed from reference TRBV5-4 and TRBJ2-3, reads ETGVTQSPTHLIKTRGQQVTLRCSSQSGHNTVSWYQQALGQGPQFIFQYYREEENGRGNFPPRFSGLQFPNYSSELNVNALELDDSALYLCASSGSRGDTQYFGPGTRLTVL.

The chain joins TRBV6-2 or TRBV6-3 to TRBJ2-7; D unclear. Germline CDR1 and CDR2: MNHEY and SVGEGT. The CDR3 runs to 10 residues. Trimming left V 6 bases short and J 4 bases short, with 4 bases between. In nucleotides, the CDR3 is TGTGCCAGCAGCCGTTACGAGCAGTACTTC. It yields the protein CASSRYEQYF.

This clonotype was observed at least ten times. The rearrangement joins TRBV21-1 to TRBJ1-6; the tabulated D call, TRBD1, remains unverified against the DNA. TRBV21-1 is deemed a pseudogene. There are 17 residues in the CDR3. CDR3 protein: CASSTCKRDRSDSPLHF. The CDR3 DNA follows: TGTGCCAGCAGCACCTGTAAGAGAGACAGGTCAGATTCACCCCTCCACTTT.

In this sample, this clonotype turned up many times. V is TRBV4-3 and J is TRBJ2-2; no clear D. The germline V and J ends were trimmed by 0 bases and 1 base, with 3 bases remaining between them. The length of the CDR3 is 14 residues. Germline V CDR1 and CDR2: LGHNA, YSLEER. CDR3 DNA: TGCGCCAGCAGCCAAGACCAGAACACCGGGGAGCTGTTTTTT. It translates to CASSQDQNTGELFF.

This clonotype has a count of ten or more. CDR3 nucleotides: TGTGCCAGCTGGGACAGGGGTTCCAATGAGCAGTTCTTC. Amino acids: CASWDRGSNEQFF. This chain joins TRBV5-5 and TRBJ2-1; 10 bases align to TRBD1. This CDR3 region has 13 residues. V trimming: 7 bases; J trimming: 6 bases; junction bases outside the gene matches: 4. Germline V gene lookup returns CDR1 SGHKS and CDR2 YYEKEE (reference sequence). The full variable domain, in which reference TRBV5-5 and TRBJ2-1 provide the parts outside the CDR3, is DAGVTQSPTHLIKTRGQQVTLRCSPISGHKSVSWYQQVLGQGPQFIFQYYEKEERGRGNFPDRFSARQFPNYSSELNVNALLLGDSALYLCASWDRGSNEQFFGPGTRLTVL.

This clonotype was observed many times. The rearrangement links TRBV27 to TRBJ2-5, with 9 bases lining up with TRBD2. Trimming took 5 bases from V and 5 from J; bases not matched to a gene: 6. The germline gives CDR1 MNHEY, CDR2 SMNVEV (reference sequence). The CDR3 has 14 residues. The CDR3 spells CASSRAGGLETQYF. The DNA of the CDR3 is TGTGCCAGCAGTAGAGCGGGGGGCTTGGAGACCCAGTACTTC.

In its sample, this clonotype was seen many times. This chain connects TRBV12-3 or TRBV12-4 to TRBJ1-1, with D possibly matching TRBD1 (6 bases). The V gene lost 6 bases and the J gene lost 0 bases, with 14 bases spanning the gap. The CDR3 spans 15 residues. The CDR3 region has the DNA TGTGCCAGCAGCCACGGGGGCAGGCTGAACACTGAAGCTTTCTTT. It encodes CASSHGGRLNTEAFF.